This TCR beta chain derives from a study of T cells in Graves' hyperthyroidism and ophthalmopathy. TCR beta CDR3 sequences were amplified from RNA transcripts. HTBI primers were the set used in a first-round RT-PCR of the TCR CDR3. MiXCR was run by TCRdb on the multiplex PCR reads, yielding one entry per CDR3 protein. Of 540,000 or so distinct CDR3 sequences in the sample, 15% to 17% are singletons; the top ten hold about 7%. This clonotype appeared many times. Its antigen is as yet unknown. Trimming pared 6 bases from V and 0 bases from J, leaving 14 bases between. The length of the CDR3 is 15 residues. Study-level results: Ophthalmopathy was model-predicted a median 6.5 months pre-onset.

The TCR originated in a woman in her twenties or thirties with Graves' hyperthyroidism. V and J are TRBV12-3 or TRBV12-4 and TRBJ1-2; D not certain. Sequences were obtained from blood. DNA of the CDR3: TGTGCCAGCAGCTCCCTTGGTGGTCCTAACTATGGCTACACCTTC. Protein: CASSSLGGPNYGYTF.